Following are 20 T cell receptor beta chains from one sample sequenced in a study of blood T cell repertoires in COVID-19. Repertoires were generated with immunoSEQ multiplex PCR, while TCRdb's copy carries only in-frame clones and drops some. Found here are about 210,000 clones, roughly 82% of them singletons; the top ten hold 12%. The sample consisted of peripheral blood. These receptors were collected from a middle-aged woman with acute or convalescent COVID-19.

The gene calls are TRBV19 and TRBJ2-7; 7 bases match TRBD2. The junction had 4 bases not matched to a gene; V was cut back by 5 bases and J by 6 bases. The CDR3 spans 12 residues. Germline V gene lookup returns CDR1 LNHDA and CDR2 SQIVND (reference sequence). Here the CDR3 DNA reads TGTGCCAGTAGTTCTAGCGGTAGCGAGCAGTACTTC. Translating gives CASSSSGSEQYF.

This chain uses TRBV7-2 with TRBJ2-1, with TRBD2 matching over 7 bases. The J segment lost 2 bases and the V segment lost 5 bases, leaving 12 bases of the junction unmatched. The germline gives CDR1 SGHTA, CDR2 FQGNSA. The CDR3 runs 17 residues. The CDR3 spells CASSPQVVAGPYNEQFF. CDR3 nucleotide sequence: TGTGCCAGCAGCCCACAGGTAGTAGCGGGCCCCTACAATGAGCAGTTCTTC.

V is TRBV28 and J is TRBJ2-7; D not resolved. The V gene's germline CDR1 is MDHEN and CDR2 SYDVKM. V gave up 3 bases and J gave up 3 bases, with 9 bases separating them. CDR3 length: 13 residues. This CDR3 reads CASSFRGSYEQYF. The DNA of the CDR3 is TGTGCCAGCAGTTTTCGTGGCAGCTACGAGCAGTACTTC.

This clone came up a few times. The V gene is TRBV5-1, the J gene TRBJ1-5, with TRBD1 matching over 7 bases. Trimming removed 0 bases from V and 9 bases from J; junction bases left unmatched: 9. Germline V gives CDR1 SGHRS, CDR2 YFSETQ. The CDR3 has 15 amino acids. The CDR3 reads CASSLGAFTGAPQHF. CDR3 bases: TGCGCCAGCAGCTTGGGGGCCTTTACAGGGGCGCCCCAGCATTTT.

The V gene is TRBV2, the J gene TRBJ2-1; 7 bases match TRBD2. V shed 4 bases and J 6 bases; nucleotides not matched to a gene: 15. The V gene's germline CDR1 is SNHLY and CDR2 FYNNEI. The CDR3 covers 17 residues. CDR3: CASSGQRPSGVFNEQFF. DNA of the CDR3: TGTGCCAGCAGTGGTCAACGACCTAGCGGCGTATTCAATGAGCAGTTCTTC.

The chain uses TRBV21-1 and TRBJ1-2. TRBV21-1 is reported as a pseudogene. CDR3 length equals 13 residues. For the CDR3, the DNA is TGTGCCAGCAGGCAGAGGAGGTACTATGGCTACACCTTC. Protein: CASRQRRYYGYTF.

This clone was counted between two and nine times. The chain joins TRBV11-3 to TRBJ2-1; 8 bases map to TRBD2. V gave up 1 base and J gave up 9 bases; unmatched junction bases: 11. This CDR3 region has 16 residues. Per germline, CDR1 SGHNT and CDR2 YENEEA. The CDR3, as DNA: TGTGCCAGCAGCTTAGCGTCGGGGGGGCACTACGGTGAGCAGTTCTTC. Protein: CASSLASGGHYGEQFF.

This clone appeared once. CDR3 coding DNA: TGCGCCAGCAGTGAAGTATCTAGCGGGGGCAATGAGCAGTTCTTC. This gives the protein CASSEVSSGGNEQFF. The rearrangement uses TRBV10-2 and TRBJ2-1, with 10 bases fitting TRBD2. Trimming took 3 bases from V and 6 from J; bases not matched to a gene: 5. This CDR3 has 15 amino acids. Germline V CDR1 and CDR2: WSHSY, SAAADI.

The genes are TRBV14 and TRBJ1-4; no reliable D call. From germline, CDR1 is SGHDN and CDR2 FVKESK. CDR3 length: 13 amino acids. V lost 0 bases and J 13 bases, leaving 12 bases between the germline ends. CDR3 sequence reads: CASSQDSTGSLFF. For the CDR3, the DNA is TGTGCCAGCAGCCAAGATAGTACGGGGTCACTGTTTTTT.

The chain employs TRBV10-3 and TRBJ2-1, with D possibly TRBD2 on 5 matching bases. The CDR3 spans 14 residues. V was pared by 7 bases and J by 4 bases, with 14 bases between. Germline V gene lookup returns CDR1 ENHRY and CDR2 SYGVKD. The CDR3 here is CAIKERIGYNEQFF. The CDR3 coding sequence is TGTGCCATCAAGGAGCGGATTGGATACAATGAGCAGTTCTTC.

This chain connects TRBV25-1 to TRBJ1-2; 8 bases agree with TRBD1. This CDR3 spans 15 amino acids. The germline CDR1 and CDR2 sequences are MGHDK and SYGVNS. The J segment lost 4 bases and the V segment lost 3 bases, leaving 7 bases of the junction unmatched. As DNA, the CDR3 is TGTGCCAGCAGTGACCCGACAGGGGCTCTCTATGGCTACACCTTC. This gives the protein CASSDPTGALYGYTF.

The chain uses TRBV5-5 and TRBJ2-3, with a tentative D call TRBD1 (5 bases). Trimming left V 4 bases short and J 1 base short, with 13 bases between. The CDR3 runs to 15 residues. Per the germline V gene, CDR1 is SGHKS and CDR2 is YYEKEE (reference sequence). CDR3 nucleotide sequence: TGTGCCAGCAGCCCCGACAGACTCCGCACAGATACGCAGTATTTT. Translated, it gives CASSPDRLRTDTQYF.

V and J are TRBV5-1 and TRBJ2-2, with 7 bases aligning to TRBD1. The junction had 1 base not matched to a gene; V was cut back by 2 bases and J by 0 bases. The CDR3 loop spans 15 amino acids. The germline V gene encodes CDR1 SGHRS and CDR2 YFSETQ. The CDR3 region has the DNA TGCGCCAGCAGCTTTACAGGGGCGAACACCGGGGAGCTGTTTTTT. Its protein is CASSFTGANTGELFF.

The chain carries TRBV14 and TRBJ2-7; 16 bases agree with TRBD2. From germline, CDR1 is SGHDN and CDR2 FVKESK. Trimming cost V 3 bases and J 0 bases; bases outside gene matches: 5. The CDR3 is 18 amino acids. The CDR3 region is CASSHGTSGRARSYEQYF. CDR3 in DNA: TGTGCCAGCAGCCACGGGACTAGCGGGAGGGCCCGCTCCTACGAGCAGTACTTC.

This clone was seen a single time. The chain combines TRBV30 with TRBJ2-4, with 7 bases identical to TRBD2. This CDR3 is 14 amino acids long. Germline V gives CDR1 GTSNPN, CDR2 SVGIG (reference sequence). The V gene end was trimmed by 0 bases and the J gene end by 5 bases; junction bases not matched to a gene: 4. In DNA, the CDR3 is TGTGCCTGGAGTGTGGGGGGGTTGGAAAACATTCAGTACTTC. Encoded protein: CAWSVGGLENIQYF.

The chain links TRBV30 to TRBJ2-6; a weak D match, TRBD2 (5 bases). Trimming stripped 8 bases from V and 0 bases from J, with 20 bases between. Germline assignment: CDR1 GTSNPN and CDR2 SVGIG (reference sequence). There are 17 residues in the CDR3. The CDR3 loop is CARSPQRTSSGANVLTF. The DNA for the CDR3 is TGTGCCCGTTCCCCCCAGCGGACGAGCTCTGGGGCCAACGTCCTGACTTTC.

The J gene is TRBJ2-3, the V gene TRBV20-1, with D possibly being TRBD1 (6 bases). V gave up 0 bases and J gave up 8 bases, with 6 bases separating them. CDR3 length: 11 residues. Germline assignment: CDR1 DFQATT and CDR2 SNEGSKA (reference sequence). The CDR3 loop reads CSAREDSTQYF. CDR3 bases: TGCAGTGCTAGAGAGGACAGTACGCAGTATTTT.

This sequence joins TRBV19 and TRBJ1-2, with TRBD1 as a possible D gene (6 bases). The CDR3 length is 14 residues. The V gene's germline CDR1 is LNHDA and CDR2 SQIVND (reference sequence). Trimming cost V 3 bases and J 3 bases, with 11 bases left between them. CDR3 bases: TGTGCCAGTAGTATGGTGGACAGTTACTATGGCTACACCTTC. Encoded protein: CASSMVDSYYGYTF.

The rearrangement joins TRBV24-1 to TRBJ2-1, with a weak D call TRBD2 (6 bases). There are 17 residues in the CDR3. V was clipped by 4 bases and J by 0 bases, with 15 bases between them. Per germline, CDR1 KGHDR and CDR2 SFDVKD. CDR3 DNA sequence: TGTGCCACCAGTGAAGCCTGGACTATTCTCTCCTACAATGAGCAGTTCTTC. It encodes CATSEAWTILSYNEQFF.

The table lists this clone with a count of one. The chain uses TRBV9 and TRBJ2-7; 9 nucleotides agree with TRBD1. The germline gives CDR1 SGDLS, CDR2 YYNGEE. The trim removed 4 bases at V and 4 bases at J, leaving 9 bases unmatched. The CDR3 sequence is 15 residues long. The CDR3 here is CASSPYRDRAYEQYF. The CDR3 nucleotides read TGTGCCAGCAGCCCATACCGGGACAGGGCGTACGAGCAGTACTTC.